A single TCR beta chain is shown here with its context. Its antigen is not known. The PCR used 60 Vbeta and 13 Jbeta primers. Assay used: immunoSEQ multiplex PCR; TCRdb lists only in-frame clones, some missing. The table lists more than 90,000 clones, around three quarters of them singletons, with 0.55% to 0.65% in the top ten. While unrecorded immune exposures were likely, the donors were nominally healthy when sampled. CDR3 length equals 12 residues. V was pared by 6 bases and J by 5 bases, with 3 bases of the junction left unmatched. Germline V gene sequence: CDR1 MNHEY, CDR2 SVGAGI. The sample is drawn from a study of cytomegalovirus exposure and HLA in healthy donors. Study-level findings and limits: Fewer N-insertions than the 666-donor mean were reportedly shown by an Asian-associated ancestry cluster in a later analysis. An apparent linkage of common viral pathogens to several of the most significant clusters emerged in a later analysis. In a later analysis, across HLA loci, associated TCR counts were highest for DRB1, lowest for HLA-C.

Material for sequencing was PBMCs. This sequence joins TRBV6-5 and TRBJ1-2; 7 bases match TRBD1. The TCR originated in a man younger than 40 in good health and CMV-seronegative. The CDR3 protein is CASRGQIYGYTF. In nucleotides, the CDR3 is TGTGCCAGCAGGGGACAGATTTATGGCTACACCTTC.